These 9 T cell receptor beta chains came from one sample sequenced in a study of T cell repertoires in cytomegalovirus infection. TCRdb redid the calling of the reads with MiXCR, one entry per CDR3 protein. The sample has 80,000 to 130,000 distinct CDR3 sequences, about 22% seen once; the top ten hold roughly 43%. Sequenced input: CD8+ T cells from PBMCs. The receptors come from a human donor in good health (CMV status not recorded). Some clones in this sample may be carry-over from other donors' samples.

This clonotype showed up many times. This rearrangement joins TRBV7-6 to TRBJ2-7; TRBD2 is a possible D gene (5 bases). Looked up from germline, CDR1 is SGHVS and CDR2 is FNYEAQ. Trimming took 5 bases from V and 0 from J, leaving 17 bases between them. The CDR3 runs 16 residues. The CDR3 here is CASSKPGRGSSYEQYF. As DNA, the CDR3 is TGTGCCAGCAGCAAACCCGGCCGGGGTAGCTCCTACGAGCAGTACTTC.

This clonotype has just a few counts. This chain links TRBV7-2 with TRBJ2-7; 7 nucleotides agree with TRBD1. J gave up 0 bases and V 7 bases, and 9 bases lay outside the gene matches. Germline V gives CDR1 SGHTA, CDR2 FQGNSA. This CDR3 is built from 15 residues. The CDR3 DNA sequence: TGTGCCAGCACCCTGATGACAGGGAGCTCCTACGAGCAGTACTTC. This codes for CASTLMTGSSYEQYF. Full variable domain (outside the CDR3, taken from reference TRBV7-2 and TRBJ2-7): GAGVSQSPSNKVTEKGKDVELRCDPISGHTALYWYRQSLGQGLEFLIYFQGNSAPDKSGLPSDRFSAERTGGSVSTLTIQRTQQEDSAVYLCASTLMTGSSYEQYFGPGTRLTVT.

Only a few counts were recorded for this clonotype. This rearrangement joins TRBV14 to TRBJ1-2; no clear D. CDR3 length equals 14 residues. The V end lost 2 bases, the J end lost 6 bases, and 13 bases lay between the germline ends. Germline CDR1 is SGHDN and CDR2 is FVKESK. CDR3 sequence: CASSQSSPGDGYTF. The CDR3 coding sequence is TGTGCCAGCAGCCAATCCTCCCCCGGAGATGGCTACACCTTC.

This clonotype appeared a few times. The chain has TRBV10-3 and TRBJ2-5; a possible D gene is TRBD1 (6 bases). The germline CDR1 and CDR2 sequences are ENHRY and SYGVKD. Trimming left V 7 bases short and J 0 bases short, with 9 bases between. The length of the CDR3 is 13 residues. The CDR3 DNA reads TGTGCCATCACACAGGGCTACCAAGAGACCCAGTACTTC. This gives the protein CAITQGYQETQYF.

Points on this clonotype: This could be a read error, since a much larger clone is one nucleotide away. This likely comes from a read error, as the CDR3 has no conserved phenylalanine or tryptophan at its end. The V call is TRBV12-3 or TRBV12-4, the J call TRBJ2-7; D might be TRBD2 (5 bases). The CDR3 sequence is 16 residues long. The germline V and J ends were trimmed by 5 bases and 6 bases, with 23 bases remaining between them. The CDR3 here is CASSPSADWELGEQYS. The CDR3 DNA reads TGTGCCAGCAGTCCCTCGGCTGATTGGGAGTTGGGCGAGCAGTACTCC.

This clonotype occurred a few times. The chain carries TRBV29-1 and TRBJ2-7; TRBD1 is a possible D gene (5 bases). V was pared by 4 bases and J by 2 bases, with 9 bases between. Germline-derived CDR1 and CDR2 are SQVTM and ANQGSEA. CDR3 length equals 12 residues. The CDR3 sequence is CSVGKGAYEQYF. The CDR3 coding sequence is TGCAGCGTTGGGAAAGGGGCCTACGAGCAGTACTTC.

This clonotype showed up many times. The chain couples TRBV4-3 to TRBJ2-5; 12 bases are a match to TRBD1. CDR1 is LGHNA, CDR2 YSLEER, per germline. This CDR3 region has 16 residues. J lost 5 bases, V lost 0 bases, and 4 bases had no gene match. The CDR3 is CASSQDLGTGGETQYF. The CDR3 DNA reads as TGCGCCAGCAGCCAAGATTTAGGGACAGGGGGCGAGACCCAGTACTTC.

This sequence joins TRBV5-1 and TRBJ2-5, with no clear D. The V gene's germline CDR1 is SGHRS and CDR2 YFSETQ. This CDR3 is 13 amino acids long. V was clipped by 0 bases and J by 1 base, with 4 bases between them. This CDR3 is CASSLGPQETQYF. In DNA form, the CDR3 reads TGCGCCAGCAGCTTGGGACCCCAAGAGACCCAGTACTTC.

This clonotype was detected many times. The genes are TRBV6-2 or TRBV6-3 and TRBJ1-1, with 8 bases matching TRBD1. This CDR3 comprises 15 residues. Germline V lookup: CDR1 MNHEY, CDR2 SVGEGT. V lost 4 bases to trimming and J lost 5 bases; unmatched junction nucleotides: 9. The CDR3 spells CASSSSTGGNTEAFF. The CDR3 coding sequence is TGTGCCAGCAGTTCGTCAACAGGGGGAAATACTGAAGCTTTCTTT.